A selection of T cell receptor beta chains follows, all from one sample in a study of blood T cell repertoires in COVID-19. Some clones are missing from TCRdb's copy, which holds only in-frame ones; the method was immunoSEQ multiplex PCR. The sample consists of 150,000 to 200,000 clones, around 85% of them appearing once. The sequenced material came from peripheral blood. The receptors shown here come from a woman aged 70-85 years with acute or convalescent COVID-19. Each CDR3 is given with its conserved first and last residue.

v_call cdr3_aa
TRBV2 CASSERGEQYF
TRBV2 CASSILAGAEETQYF
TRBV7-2 CASSLGGGYGYTF
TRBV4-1 CASSQDGGGSQPQHF
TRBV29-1 CSVDPKQFF
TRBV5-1 CASSLGTTSYNEQFF
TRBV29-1 CSALGRGTTGELFF
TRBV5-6 CASSLKYQGEYGYTF
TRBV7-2 CASSPRSSYEQYF
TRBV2 CASSGLAGAEKLFF